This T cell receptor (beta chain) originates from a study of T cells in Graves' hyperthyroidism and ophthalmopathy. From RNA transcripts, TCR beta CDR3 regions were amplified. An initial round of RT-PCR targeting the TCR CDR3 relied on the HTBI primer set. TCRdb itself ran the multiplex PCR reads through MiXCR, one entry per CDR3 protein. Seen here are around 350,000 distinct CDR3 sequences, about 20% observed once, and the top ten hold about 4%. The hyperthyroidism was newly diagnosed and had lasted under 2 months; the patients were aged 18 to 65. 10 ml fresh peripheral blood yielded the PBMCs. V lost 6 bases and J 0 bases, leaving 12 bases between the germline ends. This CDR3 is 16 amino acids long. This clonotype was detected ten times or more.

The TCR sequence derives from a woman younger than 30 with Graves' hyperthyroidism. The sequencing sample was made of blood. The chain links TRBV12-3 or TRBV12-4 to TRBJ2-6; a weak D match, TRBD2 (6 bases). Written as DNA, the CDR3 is TGTGCCAGCAGCGGGGGTACATACTCTGGGGCCAACGTCCTGACTTTC. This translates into CASSGGTYSGANVLTF.